One and the same sample provided the 25 T cell receptor beta chains below, sequenced in a study of regulatory T cells in long-lasting Graves disease. The time point here: persistent/refractory GD, antithyroid drugs over 5 years with positive TRAb. PBMC RNA was the source of the TCR library. According to the study, TCR beta libraries were built with iRepertoire HTBI primers and CDR3-region Arm-PCR. Each CDR3 protein is one row after TCRdb ran MiXCR on the multiplex PCR reads. The sample shows fewer than 450,000 distinct CDR3 sequences, under 25% of them seen only once. The sample here was peripheral blood mononuclear cells (PBMCs), taken when the disease was refractory, from a patient treated with antithyroid drugs. These receptors all stem from a female donor with Graves disease.

At least ten counts were recorded for this clonotype. The chain combines TRBV7-8 with TRBJ2-6; TRBD2 might be the D (6 bases). Germline CDR1 and CDR2: SGHVS and FQNEAQ. V was clipped by 6 bases and J by 0 bases, with 18 bases between them. This CDR3 spans 18 amino acids. The CDR3 DNA sequence: TGTGCCAGCAGTCGGTCTGTCGGGGGAAGCTCTGGGGCCAACGTCCTGACTTTC. Its protein is CASSRSVGGSSGANVLTF. Variable domain in full (rest from reference TRBV7-8 and TRBJ2-6): GAGVSQSPRYKVAKRGQDVALRCDPISGHVSLFWYQQALGQGPEFLTYFQNEAQLDKSGLPSDRFFAERPEGSVSTLKIQRTQQEDSAVYLCASSRSVGGSSGANVLTFGAGSRLTVL.

This clonotype was recorded many times. The chain employs TRBV28 and TRBJ1-1; no clear D gene. CDR3 length equals 14 residues. V was trimmed by 3 bases and J by 7 bases, leaving 15 bases between them. The germline CDR1 and CDR2 sequences are MDHEN and SYDVKM. This CDR3 reads CASSLVGRGGEAFF. The DNA of the CDR3 is TGTGCCAGCAGTTTGGTTGGTCGGGGAGGTGAAGCTTTCTTT. Supplemented by reference TRBV28 and TRBJ1-1, the full variable domain reads DVKVTQSSRYLVKRTGEKVFLECVQDMDHENMFWYRQDPGLGLRLIYFSYDVKMKEKGDIPEGYSVSREKKERFSLILESASTNQTSMYLCASSLVGRGGEAFFGQGTRLTVV.

In the case of this clonotype: An end of the junction does not agree with germline; a read error may underlie this. CDR3 loop: CASSYLPETQYF. CDR3 nucleotide sequence: TGTGCCAGCAGTTATCTGCCAGAGACCCAGTACTTT. The V call is TRBV6-2 or TRBV6-3, the J call TRBJ2-5; unclear D gene. This CDR3 has 12 amino acids. Germline loops: CDR1 MNHEY, CDR2 SVGEGT.

CDR3 bases: TGTGCCTGGAGTAAGGCAGTGAGAACCGGGGAGCTGTTTTTT. It translates to CAWSKAVRTGELFF. This chain connects TRBV30 to TRBJ2-2; D not resolved. The CDR3 contains 14 residues. V was cut by 2 bases and J by 5 bases, with 12 bases left in between. Germline V lookup: CDR1 GTSNPN, CDR2 SVGIG (reference sequence). The full variable domain, in which reference TRBV30 and TRBJ2-2 provide the parts outside the CDR3, is SQTIHQWPATLVQPVGSPLSLECTVEGTSNPNLYWYRQAAGRGLQLLFYSVGIGQISSEVPQNLSASRPQDRQFILSSKKLLLSDSGFYLCAWSKAVRTGELFFGEGSRLTVL.

The rearrangement joins TRBV5-1 to TRBJ1-1; TRBD1 is a possible D gene (5 bases). Germline CDR1 reads SGHRS; CDR2 reads YFSETQ. Trimming shortened V by 4 bases and J by 5 bases, and 18 bases separated the two germline ends. The CDR3 runs 15 residues. This CDR3 is CASSPRGGVGTEAFF. The CDR3, as DNA: TGCGCCAGCAGCCCAAGGGGCGGGGTGGGGACTGAAGCTTTCTTT.

A remark on this clonotype: One base separates it from a far larger clone, so it is likely a read error. This chain joins TRBV2 and TRBJ2-7; a weak D match, TRBD2 (6 bases). V lost 8 bases to trimming and J lost 1 base, with 18 bases between them. The CDR3 is 15 residues long. The germline V gene has CDR1 SNHLY and CDR2 FYNNEI. The CDR3 reads CASGPLRDHSYEQYF. CDR3 nucleotide sequence: TGTGCCAGCGGTCCCCTGCGGGACCATTCCTACGAGCAGTACTTC.

Remarks on this clonotype: Relative to the germline gene, one junction end is altered; a read error may explain this. J is TRBJ2-7 and V is TRBV29-1, with D possibly TRBD1 on 6 matching bases. Germline lookup yields CDR1 SQVTM and CDR2 ANQGSEA. The CDR3 length is 12 residues. The chain's CDR3 is CSVATLQGPLSF. The DNA for the CDR3 is TGCAGCGTCGCCACCTTACAGGGACCGCTCTCCTTC.

The rearrangement links TRBV7-9 to TRBJ2-7; 9 bases agree with TRBD1. CDR3 length: 17 amino acids. The germline gives CDR1 SEHNR, CDR2 FQNEAQ (reference sequence). V lost 5 bases, J lost 6 bases, and 17 bases stayed unmatched. CDR3 region: CASSATTSGTGISEQYF. In DNA form, the CDR3 reads TGTGCCAGCAGCGCAACTACTTCCGGGACAGGGATTTCCGAGCAGTACTTC.

This chain links TRBV6-1 with TRBJ2-2; D is possibly TRBD2 (6 bases). CDR1 and CDR2 (germline): MNHNS, SASEGT. The V end was cut by 8 bases, the J end by 2 bases, with 12 bases between. The CDR3 has 14 amino acids. DNA for the CDR3: TGTGCCAGCTACGAGGGACTTAACACCGGGGAGCTGTTTTTT. Residues: CASYEGLNTGELFF.

This chain joins TRBV28 and TRBJ1-3; no reliable D call. Per germline, CDR1 MDHEN and CDR2 SYDVKM. V was cut by 5 bases and J by 1 base, with 9 bases left in between. The CDR3 contains 14 residues. As DNA, the CDR3 is TGTGCCAGCAGTGAGGCCCCATCTGGAAACACCATATATTTT. It is translated as CASSEAPSGNTIYF.

Many counts were recorded for this clonotype. This chain uses TRBV11-2 with TRBJ2-2; perhaps TRBD1 as D (6 bases). This CDR3 has 14 residues. Germline V gene data show CDR1 as SGHAT and CDR2 as FQNNGV. Trimming left V 4 bases short and J 2 bases short, with 8 bases between. The CDR3 coding sequence is TGTGCCAGCAGCTCACAGGGAAACACCGGGGAGCTGTTTTTT. Its protein product is CASSSQGNTGELFF.

V is TRBV6-2 or TRBV6-3 and J is TRBJ2-7; perhaps TRBD1 as D (6 bases). The germline V and J ends were trimmed by 7 bases and 0 bases, with 13 bases remaining between them. Germline CDR1 is MNHEY and CDR2 is SVGEGT. This CDR3 is 14 amino acids long. CDR3 protein: CASTTGHTSYEQYF. In DNA form, the CDR3 reads TGTGCCAGCACTACGGGACACACCTCCTACGAGCAGTACTTC.

Here the CDR3 DNA reads TGTGCCAGCAGCCGGACTAGCGGGAGTCCCCACGAGCAGTACTTC. Translating gives CASSRTSGSPHEQYF. The J gene is TRBJ2-7, the V gene TRBV7-9, with TRBD2 identical over 13 bases. V shed 5 bases, J shed 5 bases, and the junction held 6 bases outside the gene matches. The CDR3 has 15 residues. The germline V gene encodes CDR1 SEHNR and CDR2 FQNEAQ (reference sequence).

This clonotype has at least ten counts. The V gene is TRBV28, the J gene TRBJ2-7; D unresolved. With 6 bases removed from V and 2 bases from J, the gap between germline ends came to 14 bases. The CDR3 has 14 residues. The germline gives CDR1 MDHEN, CDR2 SYDVKM. CDR3 region: CASRLDTETYEQYF. The DNA of the CDR3 is TGTGCCAGCAGACTTGACACCGAAACCTACGAGCAGTACTTC.

In this sample, this clonotype turned up many times. The chain has TRBV5-1 and TRBJ2-7, with 8 bases that match TRBD2. V lost 3 bases and J lost 6; bases outside the gene matches: 8. The CDR3 is 14 amino acids. From germline, CDR1 is SGHRS and CDR2 YFSETQ. The CDR3 nucleotides are TGCGCCAGCAGCTATCGGACTAGCCAGGGCGAGCAGTACTTC. As protein: CASSYRTSQGEQYF.

This chain links TRBV12-5 with TRBJ2-1, with 9 positions matching TRBD1. Germline-derived CDR1 and CDR2 are LGHNT and FRNRAP. The CDR3 totals 17 residues. Trimming cost V 3 bases and J 8 bases; bases outside gene matches: 14. Here the CDR3 DNA reads TGTGCTAGTGGTTTTCCTACCCCCTGGGACAGGGCTGATGAGCAGTTCTTC. Translating it yields CASGFPTPWDRADEQFF.

This clonotype occurred many times. The rearrangement joins TRBV7-2 to TRBJ2-7; D not resolved. V gave up 1 base and J gave up 1 base, with 11 bases separating them. CDR1 and CDR2 (germline): SGHTA, FQGNSA. The CDR3 runs to 15 residues. The CDR3 coding sequence is TGTGCCAGCAGCTTAGGCGGTTCCAAATCCTACGAGCAGTACTTC. This codes for CASSLGGSKSYEQYF.

This clonotype was observed a handful of times. This rearrangement joins TRBV29-1 to TRBJ1-1; a weak D match, TRBD1 (5 bases). V was pared by 5 bases and J by 1 base, with 11 bases between. The V gene's germline CDR1 is SQVTM and CDR2 ANQGSEA. CDR3 length: 13 residues. CDR3 nucleotides: TGCAGCGTTTCCCGACAGACGAACACTGAAGCTTTCTTT. Translation gives CSVSRQTNTEAFF.

In its sample, this clonotype was seen once. The chain links TRBV6-2 or TRBV6-3 to TRBJ1-1; D perhaps matches TRBD1 (5 bases). The V end was cut by 6 bases, the J end by 6 bases, with 17 bases between. The CDR3 runs 14 residues. Germline V gives CDR1 MNHEY, CDR2 SVGEGT. CDR3 sequence reads: CASSLLGGRAEAFF. The CDR3 nucleotides are TGTGCCAGCAGCCTACTCGGGGGTAGAGCTGAAGCTTTCTTT.

This chain connects TRBV29-1 to TRBJ1-5; D not certain. From germline, CDR1 is SQVTM and CDR2 ANQGSEA. This CDR3 contains 13 residues. Between the trimmed V and J ends, which lost 4 bases and 2 bases, there was a span of 9 bases. The CDR3 DNA is TGCAGCGTTGGTGGGGTGGGCAATCAGCCCCAGCATTTT. Translation: CSVGGVGNQPQHF.

This clonotype was detected a few times. The chain combines TRBV7-9 with TRBJ2-5, with 8 bases identical to TRBD2. The V gene's germline CDR1 is SEHNR and CDR2 FQNEAQ (reference sequence). Trimming cost V 5 bases and J 5 bases; bases outside gene matches: 4. The CDR3 sequence is 13 residues long. In nucleotides, the CDR3 is TGTGCCAGCAGCCCAGCGGGAGCGGAGACCCAGTACTTC. It is translated as CASSPAGAETQYF.

V usage is TRBV29-1 and J usage is TRBJ2-1, with 7 bases aligning to TRBD2. The CDR3 contains 11 residues. J gave up 10 bases and V 4 bases, and 4 bases lay outside the gene matches. Germline CDR1 is SQVTM and CDR2 is ANQGSEA. The CDR3 region is CSVASGREQFF. CDR3 coding DNA: TGCAGCGTTGCTAGCGGCCGGGAGCAGTTCTTC.

In this sample, this clonotype turned up a few times. This chain links TRBV2 with TRBJ1-1; maybe TRBD1 (6 bases). V shed 8 bases and J shed 5 bases, with 15 bases lying between them. The CDR3 covers 13 residues. CDR1 SNHLY and CDR2 FYNNEI come from the germline V gene. The CDR3 nucleotides read TGTGCCAGCGGCCCTGGAGGGGGGACTGAAGCTTTCTTT. Translated: CASGPGGGTEAFF.

The chain uses TRBV10-3 and TRBJ2-7; tentative D call: TRBD1 (6 bases). Trimming removed 6 bases at V and 4 bases at J, with 10 bases between. This CDR3 has 12 residues. The germline V gene encodes CDR1 ENHRY and CDR2 SYGVKD. CDR3 protein: CAIRNQGYEQYF. The DNA for the CDR3 is TGTGCCATCAGGAATCAGGGGTACGAGCAGTACTTC.

This CDR3 reads CAWRDSGAKNIQYF. CDR3 DNA: TGTGCCTGGAGGGACTCAGGAGCCAAAAACATTCAGTACTTC. The chain combines TRBV30 with TRBJ2-4; possible D gene TRBD2, 5 bases. CDR1 GTSNPN and CDR2 SVGIG come from the germline V gene (reference sequence). The CDR3 extends over 14 amino acids. V lost 3 bases and J 0 bases, leaving 9 bases between the germline ends.